This entry describes one T cell receptor (beta chain). This sample was taken from a study of blood T cell repertoires in COVID-19. The wider study: Sample material is recorded as cDNA or gDNA derived from T cells, B-cell-depleted T cells, or PBMCs.

Participants' reported clinical history set cohort assignment. Libraries were prepared by immunoSEQ multiplex PCR; TCRdb keeps only in-frame clonotypes and omits some of them. The sample shows some 230,000 clones, roughly 80% of them seen only once. CDR3 length equals 13 residues. Per germline, CDR1 MNHEY and CDR2 SMNVEV (reference sequence). Trimming cost V 2 bases and J 4 bases, with 7 bases left between them. The origin of this receptor is a woman in her forties with acute COVID-19. The sequenced material came from PBMCs or T cells enriched from blood (not recorded which). The V call is TRBV27, the J call TRBJ2-3; unclear D gene. The CDR3 nucleotides read TGTGCCAGCAGTTTAACAGTTTCAGATACGCAGTATTTT. As protein: CASSLTVSDTQYF.